Each of the 18 T cell receptor beta chains below was sequenced from the same sample in a study of T cell repertoires in cytomegalovirus infection. TCRdb re-analysed the reads in MiXCR, keeping a single row per CDR3 protein. The table includes 630,000 or so distinct CDR3 sequences, roughly 24% detected once. The source material was CD8+ T cells from PBMCs. These receptors came from a human donor in good health (CMV status not recorded). Some clones in this sample may be carry-over from other donors' samples.

Many counts were recorded for this clonotype. V gene TRBV7-2 combines with J gene TRBJ2-3; 9 bases line up with TRBD2. The CDR3 extends over 15 amino acids. Trimming at V came to 7 bases and at J to 2 bases, leaving 7 bases not matched to a gene. Per the germline V gene, CDR1 is SGHTA and CDR2 is FQGNSA. CDR3 bases: TGTGCCAGCACCGAGCGGGGGGACTTCACAGATACGCAGTATTTT. This translates into CASTERGDFTDTQYF.

This chain's CDR3 is CASNPGPLSGGAADTQYF. The CDR3, as DNA: TGTGCCAGCAACCCGGGCCCCCTTAGCGGGGGGGCGGCAGATACGCAGTATTTT. The rearrangement joins TRBV28 to TRBJ2-3, with 11 bases matching TRBD2. This CDR3 is 18 amino acids long. Per germline, CDR1 MDHEN and CDR2 SYDVKM. Germline trimming cut 7 bases from V and 4 bases from J; bases unmatched to any gene: 16.

This clonotype was seen a single time. A much larger clone lies a single base off, so this may be a read error. This sequence joins TRBV7-6 and TRBJ2-7; D is possibly TRBD2 (6 bases). There are 13 residues in the CDR3. The V end lost 8 bases, the J end lost 6 bases, and 17 bases lay between the germline ends. CDR1 is SGHVS and CDR2 is FNYEAQ in the germline V gene. Here the CDR3 DNA reads TGTGCCAGCGTCGGGACTTCCCTCGGCGAGCAGTACTTC. Protein sequence: CASVGTSLGEQYF.

About this clonotype itself: Being one base from a much bigger clone, this may be a read error. The gene calls are TRBV7-2 and TRBJ2-2; D not resolved. Germline V gene data show CDR1 as SGHTA and CDR2 as FQGNSA. This CDR3 has 16 amino acids. This CDR3 is CASSLNRPPATEELFF. In DNA form, the CDR3 reads TGTGCCAGCAGCTTAAATAGGCCCCCCGCAACCGAGGAGCTGTTTTTT.

CDR3 coding DNA: TGTGCCAGCACCCTCCACTTACGACAGGGGAGTAACACCGGGGAGCTGTTTTTT. Translating gives CASTLHLRQGSNTGELFF. This chain uses TRBV12-3 or TRBV12-4 with TRBJ2-2; 8 bases are a match to TRBD1. The trim removed 7 bases at V and 2 bases at J, leaving 15 bases unmatched. The CDR3 is 18 amino acids.

The CDR3 DNA sequence: TGTGCCAGCAGTGAGCGGGCGGGGGGACCTCCTCTTGATCGGTTCTTC. Protein product: CASSERAGGPPLDRFF. The chain joins TRBV2 to TRBJ2-1, with 8 nucleotides matching TRBD2. Germline loops: CDR1 SNHLY, CDR2 FYNNEI. V gave up 3 bases and J gave up 15 bases; unmatched junction bases: 19. The CDR3 is made up of 16 amino acids.

This clonotype was observed a handful of times. The chain joins TRBV24-1 to TRBJ2-1; 10 bases agree with TRBD1. The CDR3 is made up of 16 amino acids. V was clipped by 9 bases and J by 3 bases; unmatched bases: 10. CDR1 KGHDR and CDR2 SFDVKD come from the germline V gene. This CDR3 is CATAPGTGENYNEQFF. CDR3 nucleotides: TGTGCCACCGCGCCTGGGACAGGGGAAAACTACAATGAGCAGTTCTTC.

A few counts support this clonotype. The chain recombines TRBV6-6 with TRBJ2-2; TRBD1 agrees at 7 bases. Germline loops: CDR1 MNHNY, CDR2 SVGAGI (reference sequence). This CDR3 comprises 17 residues. The J segment lost 1 base and the V segment lost 0 bases, leaving 5 bases of the junction unmatched. This chain's CDR3 is CASSYSLGTENTGELFF. The CDR3 DNA sequence: TGTGCCAGCAGTTACTCTCTTGGGACAGAGAACACCGGGGAGCTGTTTTTT.

This sequence joins TRBV27 and TRBJ2-7; 8 bases line up with TRBD2. Germline V gene sequence: CDR1 MNHEY, CDR2 SMNVEV (reference sequence). V trimming: 5 bases; J trimming: 4 bases; junction bases outside the gene matches: 10. This CDR3 is built from 15 residues. CDR3 bases: TGTGCCAGCAGTAACATGACGAAGCGGGGGTACGAGCAGTACGTC. Its protein product is CASSNMTKRGYEQYV.

The chain uses TRBV6-4 and TRBJ2-1; D is perhaps TRBD2 (5 bases). Trimming removed 2 bases at V and 4 bases at J, with 12 bases between. CDR1 is MRHNA and CDR2 is SNTAGT in the germline V gene. The CDR3 loop spans 15 amino acids. The CDR3 nucleotides are TGTGCCAGCAGTGACCGATTAGCGTCTTACAATGAGCAGTTCTTC. This gives the protein CASSDRLASYNEQFF.

This clonotype was seen a handful of times. The V gene is TRBV24-1, the J gene TRBJ1-1; TRBD1 matches 7 bases. The V and J ends lost 0 bases and 7 bases, in that order; junction bases with no gene match: 1. The germline gives CDR1 KGHDR, CDR2 SFDVKD. The CDR3 length is 13 residues. DNA for the CDR3: TGTGCCACCAGTGATTTGTGGACAGGTGAAGCTTTCTTT. As protein: CATSDLWTGEAFF.

The chain carries TRBV27 and TRBJ2-5; no firm D call. With 6 bases removed from V and 5 bases from J, the gap between germline ends came to 16 bases. Germline V gene sequence: CDR1 MNHEY, CDR2 SMNVEV (reference sequence). The CDR3 length is 14 residues. The CDR3 here is CASSPKAIPETQYF. The CDR3, as DNA: TGTGCCAGCAGCCCAAAGGCCATACCGGAGACCCAGTACTTC.

This clonotype was seen more than once but under ten times. CDR3 bases: TGTGCCAGCAGTGGACCCGGAGACGGAGCCTACAATGAGCAGTTCTTC. This gives the protein CASSGPGDGAYNEQFF. The J gene is TRBJ2-1, the V gene TRBV2; D is uncertain. The CDR3 has 16 residues. Germline V lookup: CDR1 SNHLY, CDR2 FYNNEI. The V and J ends lost 4 bases and 2 bases respectively, with 15 bases between them.

The genes are TRBV7-6 and TRBJ2-7, with 10 bases that match TRBD2. The CDR3 covers 17 residues. Germline CDR1 reads SGHVS; CDR2 reads FNYEAQ. Losses at the gene ends were 2 bases for V and 1 base for J; bases not matched to a gene: 8. The DNA for the CDR3 is TGTGCCAGCAGCTTATTAGCGGGGGGCTCCCTATCCTACGAGCAGTACTTC. Its translation is CASSLLAGGSLSYEQYF.

The sample holds one count of this clonotype. In DNA form, the CDR3 reads TGCAGTGCTAGAGACCCAAAAAGGGGCAATGAGCAGTTCTTC. It translates to CSARDPKRGNEQFF. The chain is built from TRBV20-1 and TRBJ2-1; D may be TRBD1 (5 bases). The CDR3 consists of 14 residues. Germline lookup yields CDR1 DFQATT and CDR2 SNEGSKA (reference sequence). V gave up 0 bases and J gave up 6 bases, with 12 bases separating them.

The chain has TRBV7-8 and TRBJ2-7; a possible D gene is TRBD2 (5 bases). CDR3 size: 14 residues. V was clipped by 8 bases and J by 2 bases, with 16 bases between them. The V gene's germline CDR1 is SGHVS and CDR2 FQNEAQ. CDR3 DNA sequence: TGTGCCAGCGGTCCGGGATTTGGGGCCTACGAGCAGTACGTC. Translation gives CASGPGFGAYEQYV.

This clonotype showed up many times. The chain employs TRBV7-9 and TRBJ1-2; the D gene is possibly TRBD1 (5 bases). Germline-derived CDR1 and CDR2 are SEHNR and FQNEAQ (reference sequence). Between the trimmed V and J ends, which lost 4 bases and 8 bases, there was a span of 23 bases. This CDR3 is 16 amino acids long. The CDR3 sequence: CASSSSTRDRFGGYTF. DNA of the CDR3: TGTGCCAGCAGCTCCTCGACCAGGGATAGGTTCGGGGGCTACACCTTC.

The CDR3, as DNA: TGCAGTGCTAGGGTCCGGTTTGGAAGGGTTCCCTACAATGAGCAGTTCTTC. Its protein product is CSARVRFGRVPYNEQFF. The chain is built from TRBV20-1 and TRBJ2-1; no reliable D call. Trimming shortened V by 3 bases and J by 2 bases, and 20 bases separated the two germline ends. CDR1 DFQATT and CDR2 SNEGSKA come from the germline V gene (reference sequence). This CDR3 has 17 amino acids.